This T cell receptor (beta chain) was profiled in a study of blood T cell repertoires in COVID-19. The overall study: PBMCs, B-cell-depleted T cells, or T cells were the source of the cDNA or gDNA that made up the material.

Germline assignment: CDR1 SEHNR and CDR2 FQNEAQ (reference sequence). This CDR3 has 13 residues. Trimming stripped 2 bases from V and 1 base from J, with 5 bases between. Participant age was roughly 18 to 95 years, and participants resided in about two dozen US areas. Authors' data handling: Estimation of nucleated cell counts relied on the amplification of reference gene primers. Data came from immunoSEQ multiplex PCR; TCRdb stores just in-frame clones and leaves some out. Clonal size and the V and J genes are those of that table, whereas D and trimming came from the DNA. Here the sample spans approximately 210,000 clones, 65% to 80% being singletons. This clone was recorded a few times.

Sequencing was done on a sample of PBMCs or T cells enriched from blood (not recorded which). This TCR was recovered from a woman between 45 and 65 years old with acute COVID-19. This chain connects TRBV7-9 to TRBJ1-1; D is perhaps TRBD1 (5 bases). As DNA, the CDR3 is TGTGCCAGCAGCTTAAGGGGGAACACTGAAGCTTTCTTT. It specifies CASSLRGNTEAFF.